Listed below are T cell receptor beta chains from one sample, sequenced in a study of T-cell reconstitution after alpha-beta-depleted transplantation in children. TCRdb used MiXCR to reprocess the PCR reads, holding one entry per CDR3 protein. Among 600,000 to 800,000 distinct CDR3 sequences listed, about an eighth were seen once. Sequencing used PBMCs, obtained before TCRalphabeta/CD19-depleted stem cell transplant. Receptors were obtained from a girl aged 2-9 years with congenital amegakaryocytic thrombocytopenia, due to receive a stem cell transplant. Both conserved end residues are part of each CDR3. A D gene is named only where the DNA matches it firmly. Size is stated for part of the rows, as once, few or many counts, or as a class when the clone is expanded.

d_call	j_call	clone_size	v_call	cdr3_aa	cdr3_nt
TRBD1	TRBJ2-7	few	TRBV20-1	CSASFGGGTGPSYEQYF	TGCAGTGCTAGCTTTGGCGGCGGGACAGGGCCGTCCTACGAGCAGTACTTC
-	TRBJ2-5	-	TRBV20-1	CSAEQGRHQGETQYF	TGCAGTGCGGAACAGGGGAGGCACCAAGGAGAGACCCAGTACTTC
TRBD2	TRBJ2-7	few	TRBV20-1	CSASAGLAGDTYEQYF	TGCAGTGCTAGTGCGGGACTAGCGGGAGATACCTACGAGCAGTACTTC
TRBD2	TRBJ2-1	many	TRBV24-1	CATVAGGPKDEQFF	TGTGCCACTGTAGCGGGAGGGCCGAAGGATGAGCAGTTCTTC
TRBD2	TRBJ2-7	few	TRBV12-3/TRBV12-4	CASSWLAGAYEQYF	TGTGCCAGCAGTTGGCTAGCGGGGGCGTACGAGCAGTACTTC
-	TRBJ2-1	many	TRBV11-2	CASSLVGSRYSYNEQFF	TGTGCCAGCAGCTTAGTGGGGTCGCGGTACTCCTACAATGAGCAGTTCTTC
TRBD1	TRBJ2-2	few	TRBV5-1	CASSPQGQGAGTGELFF	TGCGCCAGCAGCCCCCAAGGACAGGGGGCAGGAACCGGGGAGCTGTTTTTT
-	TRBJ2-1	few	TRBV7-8	CASSLGRFSEQFF	TGTGCCAGCAGCTTAGGCCGGTTCAGTGAGCAGTTCTTC
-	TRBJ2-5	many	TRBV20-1	CSALPGPPEKETQYF	TGCAGTGCCCTACCCGGACCACCCGAAAAAGAGACCCAGTACTTC
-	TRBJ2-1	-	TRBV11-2	CASSLETRLNEQFF	TGTGCCAGCAGCTTAGAAACCCGGCTCAATGAGCAGTTCTTC
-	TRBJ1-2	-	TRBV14	CASSRGWNYGYTF	TGTGCCAGCAGCCGGGGGTGGAACTATGGCTACACCTTC
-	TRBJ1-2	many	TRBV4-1	CASSQLSNYGYTF	TGCGCCAGCAGCCAACTGTCGAACTATGGCTACACCTTC
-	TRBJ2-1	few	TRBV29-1	CSVGGDGTPFPNEQFF	TGCAGCGTGGGGGGCGACGGGACTCCTTTCCCCAATGAGCAGTTCTTC
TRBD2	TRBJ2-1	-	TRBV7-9	CASSLLASGLAYNEQFF	TGTGCCAGCAGCTTACTGGCTAGCGGGTTAGCCTACAATGAGCAGTTCTTC
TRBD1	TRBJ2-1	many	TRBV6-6	CASTWDSYNEQFF	TGTGCCAGCACCTGGGACAGTTACAATGAGCAGTTCTTC
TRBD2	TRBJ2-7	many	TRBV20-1	CSARSLRGTSGNYEQYF	TGCAGTGCTAGAAGTCTTCGAGGGACTAGCGGGAACTACGAGCAGTACTTC
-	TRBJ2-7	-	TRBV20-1	CSARDAQVPSYEQYF	TGCAGTGCTAGAGATGCACAGGTGCCCTCCTACGAGCAGTACTTC
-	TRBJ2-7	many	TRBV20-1	CSASLTGSYEQYF	TGCAGTGCTAGCCTGACAGGATCCTACGAGCAGTACTTC
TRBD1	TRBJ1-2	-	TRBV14	CASSQAPGQPSIYGYTF	TGTGCCAGCAGCCAAGCTCCGGGACAGCCGAGTATTTATGGCTACACCTTC
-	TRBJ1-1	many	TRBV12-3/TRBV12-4	CASSFASGEAFF	TGTGCCAGCAGTTTCGCTTCCGGCGAAGCTTTCTTT
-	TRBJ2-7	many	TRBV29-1	CSVSGGSQGYEQYF	TGCAGCGTTTCGGGCGGATCCCAGGGCTACGAGCAGTACTTC
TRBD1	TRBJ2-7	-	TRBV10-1	CASSERTGGNYEQYF	TGCGCCAGCAGTGAACGGACAGGGGGTAACTACGAGCAGTACTTC
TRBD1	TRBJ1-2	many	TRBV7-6	CASSLAQGVMTLGGYTF	TGTGCCAGCAGCTTAGCCCAGGGGGTGATGACGCTGGGTGGCTACACCTTC
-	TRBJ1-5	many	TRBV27	CASSSLIGGSNQPQHF	TGTGCCAGCAGCAGTTTGATTGGGGGGAGCAATCAGCCCCAGCATTTT
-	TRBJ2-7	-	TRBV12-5	CASVLTGPEEQYF	TGTGCTAGTGTCCTGACTGGGCCTGAGGAGCAGTACTTC
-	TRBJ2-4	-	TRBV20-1	CSAPAGRRDIQYF	TGCAGTGCTCCCGCGGGTCGGAGAGACATTCAGTACTTC
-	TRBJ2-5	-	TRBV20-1	CSARETQYF	TGCAGTGCTAGAGAGACCCAGTACTTC
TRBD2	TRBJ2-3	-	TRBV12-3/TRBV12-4	CASSLRTSGKHTDTQYF	TGTGCCAGCAGTCTCCGGACTAGCGGGAAGCACACAGATACGCAGTATTTT
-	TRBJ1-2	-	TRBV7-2	CAIPPSGSYGYTF	TGTGCCATCCCACCTTCGGGCAGCTATGGCTACACCTTC
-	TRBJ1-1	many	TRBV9	CASSLQTDPAGTEAFF	TGTGCCAGCAGCCTCCAGACTGACCCAGCGGGCACTGAAGCTTTCTTT
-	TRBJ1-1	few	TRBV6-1	CASSGSSGYHTEAFF	TGTGCCAGCAGTGGGAGTTCAGGGTACCACACTGAAGCTTTCTTT
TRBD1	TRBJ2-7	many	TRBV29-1	CSVDPGQGSNEQYF	TGCAGCGTTGACCCGGGACAGGGGTCTAACGAGCAGTACTTC
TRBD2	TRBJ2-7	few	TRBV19	CASSTGGGLRSYEQYF	TGTGCCAGTAGTACGGGCGGGGGACTCCGATCCTACGAGCAGTACTTC
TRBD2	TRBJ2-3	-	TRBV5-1	CASSLSVSGTPISTDTQYF	TGCGCCAGCAGCTTATCGGTCAGCGGGACCCCAATCAGCACAGATACGCAGTATTTT
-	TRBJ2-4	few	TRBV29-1	CSAQVPKNIQYF	TGCAGCGCACAGGTACCCAAAAACATTCAGTACTTC
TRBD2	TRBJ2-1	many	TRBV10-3	CAISGEGGPGYEQFF	TGTGCCATCAGTGGTGAGGGAGGGCCTGGATATGAGCAGTTCTTC
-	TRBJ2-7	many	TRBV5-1	CASSLVGREQYF	TGCGCCAGCAGCTTGGTGGGTCGCGAGCAGTACTTC
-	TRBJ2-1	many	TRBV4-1	CASSQDLVEQFF	TGCGCCAGCAGCCAAGATCTTGTTGAGCAGTTCTTC
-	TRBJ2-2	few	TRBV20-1	CSAAFIGKNTGELFF	TGCAGTGCCGCTTTTATCGGGAAGAACACCGGGGAGCTGTTTTTT
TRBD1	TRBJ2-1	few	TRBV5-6	CASSLEIQGGEQFF	TGTGCCAGCAGCTTGGAGATACAGGGGGGTGAGCAGTTCTTC
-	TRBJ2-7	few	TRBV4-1	CASSLPARTYEQYF	TGCGCCAGCAGCCTCCCGGCGCGGACCTACGAGCAGTACTTC
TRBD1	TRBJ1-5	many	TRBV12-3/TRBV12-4	CASSSLGTGNQPQHF	TGTGCCAGCAGTTCCCTCGGGACAGGCAATCAGCCCCAGCATTTT
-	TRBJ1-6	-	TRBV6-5	CASSHASAQGDSPLHF	TGTGCCAGCAGTCACGCCAGCGCGCAGGGAGATTCACCCCTCCACTTT